What follows are 18 T cell receptor beta chains derived from one specimen sequenced in a study of shared clonotypes between healthy human individuals. Data came from immunoSEQ multiplex PCR; TCRdb stores just in-frame clones and leaves some out. The table shows under 750,000 clones, with over 55% occurring only once. Source material: memory CD4+ T cells sorted from blood. The sample's subset: CD45RA-negative fraction. These receptor sequences come from a woman aged 25 to 39 in good health.

In DNA, the CDR3 is TGTGCCAGCACCCCGCCGGGACTAGCGGGAGGACCCTCCTACAATGAGCAGTTCTTC. Translated, it gives CASTPPGLAGGPSYNEQFF. V is TRBV7-9 and J is TRBJ2-1; 15 bases agree with TRBD2. Germline CDR1 SEHNR, CDR2 FQNEAQ (reference sequence). J gave up 0 bases and V 7 bases, and 10 bases lay outside the gene matches. The CDR3 consists of 19 residues.

The genes are TRBV4-2 and TRBJ2-7, with TRBD1 identical over 7 bases. V shed 5 bases and J 2 bases; nucleotides not matched to a gene: 9. This CDR3 contains 15 residues. CDR1 LGHNA and CDR2 YNFKEQ come from the germline V gene. The chain's CDR3 is CASSLLGQVPYEQYF. The CDR3 coding sequence is TGTGCCAGCAGCTTACTAGGACAGGTTCCCTACGAGCAGTACTTC.

V usage is TRBV7-2 and J usage is TRBJ1-2, with D possibly being TRBD1 (5 bases). CDR3 length equals 14 residues. CDR1 and CDR2 (germline): SGHTA, FQGNSA. V dropped 0 bases and J dropped 7 bases, with 12 bases sitting between them. The CDR3 nucleotides are TGTGCCAGCAGCTTAGCGCAGGGAATGGGTGGCTACACCTTC. Its translation: CASSLAQGMGGYTF.

This clone was seen more than once but under ten times. J is TRBJ1-1 and V is TRBV5-8; D is perhaps TRBD1 (5 bases). Trimming stripped 4 bases from V and 6 bases from J, with 7 bases between. Germline values: CDR1 SGHTS, CDR2 YDEGEE. This CDR3 has 11 residues. As DNA, the CDR3 is TGTGCCAGCAGCGCAGGGCCTGAAGCTTTCTTT. It yields the protein CASSAGPEAFF.

This chain links TRBV28 with TRBJ1-5; TRBD1 is a possible D gene (6 bases). The V end was cut by 6 bases, the J end by 3 bases, with 18 bases between. The germline CDR1 and CDR2 sequences are MDHEN and SYDVKM. The CDR3 is 16 residues long. The CDR3 DNA follows: TGTGCCAGCAGAATCGCTGGGGGGCGAGACAATCAGCCCCAGCATTTT. It codes for CASRIAGGRDNQPQHF. Based on the CDR3 plus reference TRBV28 and TRBJ1-5, the full variable domain is DVKVTQSSRYLVKRTGEKVFLECVQDMDHENMFWYRQDPGLGLRLIYFSYDVKMKEKGDIPEGYSVSREKKERFSLILESASTNQTSMYLCASRIAGGRDNQPQHFGDGTRLSIL.

This rearrangement joins TRBV7-9 to TRBJ2-3; 8 bases line up with TRBD2. J lost 5 bases, V lost 1 base, and 5 bases had no gene match. The CDR3 loop spans 15 amino acids. CDR1 is SEHNR, CDR2 FQNEAQ, per germline (reference sequence). CDR3 bases: TGTGCCAGCAGCTTAGGGGCGGGAGGAAAAGATACGCAGTATTTT. Protein: CASSLGAGGKDTQYF.

This sequence joins TRBV7-2 and TRBJ2-1, with D maybe TRBD2 (5 bases). The germline V gene encodes CDR1 SGHTA and CDR2 FQGNSA. V lost 2 bases and J lost 7, with 15 bases in between. The CDR3 is 15 residues long. The CDR3 sequence: CASSLTAGSSNEQFF. CDR3 DNA sequence: TGTGCCAGCAGCTTAACGGCGGGCTCATCAAATGAGCAGTTCTTC.

This clone appeared a few times. The gene calls are TRBV7-3 and TRBJ1-1, with D unresolved. CDR3 length equals 13 residues. Per the germline V gene, CDR1 is SGHTA and CDR2 is FQGTGA. Trimming removed 2 bases at V and 4 bases at J, with 8 bases between. The CDR3 here is CASSLHPGTEAFF. In DNA form, the CDR3 reads TGTGCCAGCAGCTTACATCCGGGCACTGAAGCTTTCTTT.

This chain links TRBV5-8 with TRBJ1-4; D is uncertain. This CDR3 spans 15 amino acids. V gave up 0 bases and J gave up 3 bases, with 9 bases separating them. Germline CDR1 reads SGHTS; CDR2 reads YDEGEE. CDR3 sequence (DNA): TGTGCCAGCAGCTTGGAGGATCCGGCTAATGAAAAACTGTTTTTT. This gives the protein CASSLEDPANEKLFF.

V is TRBV27 and J is TRBJ2-5; 7 bases fit TRBD2. The V and J ends lost 7 bases and 5 bases, in that order; junction bases with no gene match: 13. The CDR3 is 15 amino acids. In germline, CDR1 is MNHEY, CDR2 SMNVEV (reference sequence). Here the CDR3 DNA reads TGTGCCAGCATGGAATTAGGGGAGGGTTTCGAGACCCAGTACTTC. Its protein is CASMELGEGFETQYF.

As for this clone: Other DNA sequences in the same sample also yield this CDR3. V gene TRBV28 combines with J gene TRBJ2-7; possible D gene TRBD1, 6 bases. Trimming pared 6 bases from V and 4 bases from J, leaving 10 bases between. Germline V gene lookup returns CDR1 MDHEN and CDR2 SYDVKM. The CDR3 runs to 12 residues. This chain's CDR3 is CASSSGQYEQYF. In DNA form, the CDR3 reads TGTGCCAGCAGCTCGGGACAATACGAGCAGTACTTC. The full variable domain, its missing parts supplied by reference TRBV28 and TRBJ2-7, is DVKVTQSSRYLVKRTGEKVFLECVQDMDHENMFWYRQDPGLGLRLIYFSYDVKMKEKGDIPEGYSVSREKKERFSLILESASTNQTSMYLCASSSGQYEQYFGPGTRLTVT.

This chain uses TRBV28 with TRBJ1-6; D remains ambiguous. Germline assignment: CDR1 MDHEN and CDR2 SYDVKM. V was pared by 6 bases and J by 10 bases, with 13 bases between. This CDR3 spans 13 amino acids. The CDR3 coding sequence is TGTGCCAGCAGCTCGGGATTGAAATCACCCCTCCACTTT. As protein: CASSSGLKSPLHF.

The chain couples TRBV28 to TRBJ1-2, with a tentative D call TRBD1 (6 bases). Per the germline V gene, CDR1 is MDHEN and CDR2 is SYDVKM. There are 16 residues in the CDR3. Trimming cost V 1 base and J 3 bases, with 15 bases left between them. This chain's CDR3 is CASSLYQQGLHYGYTF. In DNA, the CDR3 is TGTGCCAGCAGTTTATACCAACAGGGTCTGCACTATGGCTACACCTTC.

V gene TRBV27 combines with J gene TRBJ2-7; D could derive from TRBD1 or TRBD2 (5 bases each). The CDR3 runs to 14 residues. Per germline, CDR1 MNHEY and CDR2 SMNVEV (reference sequence). Between the trimmed V and J ends, which lost 6 bases and 3 bases, there was a span of 15 bases. CDR3 loop: CASSRDGDHYEQYF. In nucleotides, the CDR3 is TGTGCCAGCAGCCGGGACGGAGATCACTACGAGCAGTACTTC.

The chain joins TRBV11-2 to TRBJ1-1, with unresolved D. CDR1 and CDR2 (germline): SGHAT, FQNNGV. CDR3 size: 14 residues. V lost 5 bases and J lost 4, with 14 bases in between. In DNA, the CDR3 is TGTGCCAGCAGCCTGTACGTAGGAACCACTGAAGCTTTCTTT. Amino acids: CASSLYVGTTEAFF.

V usage is TRBV7-3 and J usage is TRBJ1-1; 8 bases are a match to TRBD1. Per the germline V gene, CDR1 is SGHTA and CDR2 is FQGTGA. CDR3 length: 13 amino acids. V shed 3 bases, J shed 7 bases, and the junction held 4 bases outside the gene matches. The CDR3 region is CASSFRGQGEAFF. The CDR3 DNA reads TGTGCCAGCAGCTTCAGGGGGCAGGGTGAAGCTTTCTTT.

This clone was seen only a few times. The genes are TRBV25-1 and TRBJ1-1, with TRBD1 identical over 9 bases. The CDR3 covers 14 residues. Germline V gene sequence: CDR1 MGHDK, CDR2 SYGVNS. Trimming cost V 0 bases and J 12 bases; bases outside gene matches: 8. The CDR3: CASSEYRNRGQTFF. CDR3 in DNA: TGTGCCAGCAGTGAATATCGTAACAGGGGGCAAACTTTCTTT.

The V call is TRBV11-2, the J call TRBJ2-1; D gene uncertain. Germline V CDR1 and CDR2: SGHAT, FQNNGV. CDR3 length: 15 residues. Between the trimmed V and J ends, which lost 3 bases and 0 bases, there was a span of 9 bases. The DNA of the CDR3 is TGTGCCAGCAGCTTTACGGAGAGCTCCTACAATGAGCAGTTCTTC. It is translated as CASSFTESSYNEQFF.